This T cell receptor beta chain derives from a study of blood T cell repertoires in COVID-19. Study as a whole: From the United States, Italy and Spain came samples of acute and convalescent COVID-19. T cells, B-cell-depleted T cells, or PBMCs provided the cDNA or gDNA that served as material.

In the original processing: Amplification with reference gene primers provided the estimates of nucleated cell counts. Only in-frame clones appear in the TCRdb table, and some are missing; sequencing was by immunoSEQ multiplex PCR. V and J calls and clone size are as listed in that table; D and trimming were resolved from the DNA. This repertoire shows tens of thousands of clones, about 85% found once; its top ten account for over 20%. The specimen sequenced was peripheral blood. This receptor was taken from a woman aged 80 or over with active or convalescent COVID-19.

CDR3 in amino acids: CASSSLGGRGYGYTF. CDR3 nucleotides: TGTGCCAGCAGCTCCCTGGGGGGGCGAGGCTATGGCTACACCTTC. V and J are TRBV11-2 and TRBJ1-2; D might be TRBD1 (6 bases). With 4 bases removed from V and 4 bases from J, the gap between germline ends came to 16 bases. This CDR3 has 15 residues. Germline CDR1 and CDR2: SGHAT and FQNNGV. Together with reference TRBV11-2 and TRBJ1-2, the CDR3 gives the full variable domain: EAGVAQSPRYKIIEKRQSVAFWCNPISGHATLYWYQQILGQGPKLLIQFQNNGVVDDSQLPKDRFSAERLKGVDSTLKIQPAKLEDSAVYLCASSSLGGRGYGYTFGSGTRLTVV.